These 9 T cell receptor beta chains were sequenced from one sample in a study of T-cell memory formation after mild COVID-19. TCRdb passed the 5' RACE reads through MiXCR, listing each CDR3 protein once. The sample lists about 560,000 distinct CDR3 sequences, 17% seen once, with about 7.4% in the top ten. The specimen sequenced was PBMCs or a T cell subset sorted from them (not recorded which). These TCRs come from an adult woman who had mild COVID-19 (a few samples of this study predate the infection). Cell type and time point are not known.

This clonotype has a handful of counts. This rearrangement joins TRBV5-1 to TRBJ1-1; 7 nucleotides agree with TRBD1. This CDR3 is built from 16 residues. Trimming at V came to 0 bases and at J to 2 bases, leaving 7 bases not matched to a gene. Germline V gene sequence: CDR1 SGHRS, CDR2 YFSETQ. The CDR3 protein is CASSLEKGQINTEAFF. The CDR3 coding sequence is TGCGCCAGCAGCTTGGAGAAGGGACAGATCAACACTGAAGCTTTCTTT.

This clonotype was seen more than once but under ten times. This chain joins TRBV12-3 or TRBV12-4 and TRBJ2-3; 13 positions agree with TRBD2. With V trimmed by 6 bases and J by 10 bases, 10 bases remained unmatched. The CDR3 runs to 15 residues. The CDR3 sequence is CASRRGLAGSRAQYF. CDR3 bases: TGTGCCAGCAGACGGGGACTAGCGGGATCCCGTGCGCAGTATTTT.

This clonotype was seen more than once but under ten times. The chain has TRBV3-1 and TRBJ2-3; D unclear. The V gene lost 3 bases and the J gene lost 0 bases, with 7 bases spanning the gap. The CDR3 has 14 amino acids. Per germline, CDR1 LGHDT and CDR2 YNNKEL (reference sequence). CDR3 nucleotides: TGTGCCAGCAGCCAGCATGTGAGCACAGATACGCAGTATTTT. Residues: CASSQHVSTDTQYF.

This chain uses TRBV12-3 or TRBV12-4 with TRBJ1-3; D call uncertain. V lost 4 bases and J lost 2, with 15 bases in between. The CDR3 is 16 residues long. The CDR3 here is CASSSSLTSPGNTIYF. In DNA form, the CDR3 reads TGTGCCAGCAGTTCATCTTTGACATCCCCTGGAAACACCATATATTTT.

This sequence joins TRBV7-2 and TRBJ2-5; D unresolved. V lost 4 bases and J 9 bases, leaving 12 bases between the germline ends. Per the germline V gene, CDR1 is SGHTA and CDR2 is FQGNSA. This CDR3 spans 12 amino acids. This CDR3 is CASSSSLRSQYF. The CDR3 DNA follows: TGTGCCAGCAGCTCCTCGCTACGCTCCCAGTACTTC.

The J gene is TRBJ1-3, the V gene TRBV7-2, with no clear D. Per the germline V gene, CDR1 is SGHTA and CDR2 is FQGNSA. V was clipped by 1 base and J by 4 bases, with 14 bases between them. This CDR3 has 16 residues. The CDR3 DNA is TGTGCCAGCAGCTTAGGGGCCTCTTCCGCGGGAAACACCATATATTTT. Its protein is CASSLGASSAGNTIYF.

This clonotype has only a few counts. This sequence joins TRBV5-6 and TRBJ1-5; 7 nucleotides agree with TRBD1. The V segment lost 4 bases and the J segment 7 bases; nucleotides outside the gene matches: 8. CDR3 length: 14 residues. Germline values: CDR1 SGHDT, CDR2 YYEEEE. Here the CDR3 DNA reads TGTGCCAGCAGCAGGGGGACAGCGAGCCAGCCCCAGCATTTT. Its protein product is CASSRGTASQPQHF.

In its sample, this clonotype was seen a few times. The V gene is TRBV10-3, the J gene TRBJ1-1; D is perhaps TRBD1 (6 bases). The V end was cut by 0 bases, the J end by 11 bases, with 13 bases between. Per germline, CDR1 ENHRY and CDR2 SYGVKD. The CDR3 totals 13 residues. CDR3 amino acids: CAISESEGTLAFF. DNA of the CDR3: TGTGCCATCAGTGAGTCTGAGGGGACACTGGCTTTCTTT.

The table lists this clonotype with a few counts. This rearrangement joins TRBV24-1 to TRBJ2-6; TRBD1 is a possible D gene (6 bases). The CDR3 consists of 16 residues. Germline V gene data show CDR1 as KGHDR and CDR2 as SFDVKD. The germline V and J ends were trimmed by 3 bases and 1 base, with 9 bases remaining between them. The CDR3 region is CATSDPDRSGANVLTF. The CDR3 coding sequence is TGTGCCACCAGTGATCCGGACAGATCTGGGGCCAACGTCCTGACTTTC.